The next 13 T cell receptor beta chains were all read from a single sample in a study of T-cell reconstitution after alpha-beta-depleted transplantation in children. Unique molecular identifiers were built into the TCRbeta library. TCRdb reprocessed the PCR reads with MiXCR, giving one entry per CDR3 protein. Found here are some 500,000 distinct CDR3 sequences, about 16% of them singletons; the top ten hold roughly 3.3%. This specimen was PBMCs from the stem cell graft donor, taken from the stem cell graft. The receptors were sampled from a human donor who donated a stem cell graft to a child with acute lymphoblastic leukemia.

The rearrangement uses TRBV7-9 and TRBJ2-3, with D uncertain. Trimming removed 2 bases at V and 4 bases at J, with 16 bases between. This CDR3 is 16 amino acids long. CDR1 and CDR2 (germline): SEHNR, FQNEAQ (reference sequence). The CDR3 DNA reads as TGTGCCAGCAGCTTAAGCTTCGGGTCGTCGGCAGATACGCAGTATTTT. This encodes CASSLSFGSSADTQYF.

At least ten counts were recorded for this clonotype. DNA of the CDR3: TGCAGTGCTAGATCGGGACAGGGCGACTACGAGCAGTACTTC. Protein product: CSARSGQGDYEQYF. The chain has TRBV20-1 and TRBJ2-7; 9 bases agree with TRBD1. Germline CDR1 and CDR2: DFQATT and SNEGSKA (reference sequence). The junction had 5 bases not matched to a gene; V was cut back by 2 bases and J by 3 bases. This CDR3 has 14 amino acids.

This clonotype was counted only a few times. The chain joins TRBV10-3 to TRBJ2-7; D uncertain. Germline V CDR1 and CDR2: ENHRY, SYGVKD. The CDR3 length is 14 residues. Trimming took off 3 bases at V and 2 bases at J, with 11 bases between the two ends. The CDR3 nucleotides are TGTGCCATCAGTGATTCCATGGCTACCTACGAGCAGTACTTC. Protein product: CAISDSMATYEQYF.

The genes are TRBV7-2 and TRBJ2-5; TRBD2 matches 7 bases. This CDR3 contains 16 residues. The J segment lost 1 base and the V segment lost 1 base, leaving 6 bases of the junction unmatched. Germline loops: CDR1 SGHTA, CDR2 FQGNSA. CDR3 protein: CASSLGATSVQETQYF. CDR3 bases: TGTGCCAGCAGCTTAGGGGCCACTAGCGTCCAAGAGACCCAGTACTTC.

This clonotype has only a few counts. The V call is TRBV7-3, the J call TRBJ1-1; 11 bases are shared with TRBD1. The CDR3 runs to 15 residues. V shed 1 base, J shed 7 bases, and the junction held 5 bases outside the gene matches. Germline CDR1 and CDR2: SGHTA and FQGTGA. For the CDR3, the DNA is TGTGCCAGCAGCTTAAGGACAGGGGGCGTGGATGAAGCTTTCTTT. Translation gives CASSLRTGGVDEAFF.

CDR3 sequence: CASSPPEGGHYGYTF. For the CDR3, the DNA is TGTGCCAGCTCACCACCGGAAGGGGGGCACTATGGCTACACCTTC. The chain carries TRBV18 and TRBJ1-2, with D tentatively TRBD1 (6 bases). CDR1 is KGHSH, CDR2 LQKENI, per germline. V lost 0 bases and J lost 3, with 11 bases in between. The CDR3 consists of 15 residues.

This clonotype has only a few counts. The chain uses TRBV18 and TRBJ1-1, with TRBD1 identical over 7 bases. The CDR3 extends over 13 amino acids. V was pared by 3 bases and J by 3 bases, with 1 base of the junction left unmatched. Germline assignment: CDR1 KGHSH and CDR2 LQKENI. DNA for the CDR3: TGTGCCAGCTCACCCGGACAGGACACTGAAGCTTTCTTT. Encoded protein: CASSPGQDTEAFF. Using reference TRBV18 and TRBJ1-1 for the parts outside the CDR3, the full variable domain is NAGVMQNPRHLVRRRGQEARLRCSPMKGHSHVYWYRQLPEEGLKFMVYLQKENIIDESGMPKERFSAEFPKEGPSILRIQQVVRGDSAAYFCASSPGQDTEAFFGQGTRLTVV.

This clonotype was counted between two and nine times. CDR3: CASSLFGDTEAFF. The CDR3 nucleotides are TGTGCCAGCAGTTTGTTTGGGGATACTGAAGCTTTCTTT. The V gene is TRBV12-3 or TRBV12-4, the J gene TRBJ1-1; no clear D. The length of the CDR3 is 13 residues. V was clipped by 3 bases and J by 5 bases, with 10 bases between them.

V gene TRBV14 combines with J gene TRBJ2-7; D is possibly TRBD2 (5 bases). Germline values: CDR1 SGHDN, CDR2 FVKESK. The CDR3 is 13 residues long. V was shortened by 4 bases and J by 6 bases, with 13 bases between the two germline ends. CDR3 DNA sequence: TGTGCCAGCAGCCCTCCGGGGTATCTCGAGCAGTACTTC. The encoded protein is CASSPPGYLEQYF.

The chain uses TRBV5-1 and TRBJ2-1; 8 positions match TRBD2. The V gene end was trimmed by 4 bases and the J gene end by 14 bases; junction bases not matched to a gene: 5. CDR1 and CDR2 from the germline V gene are SGHRS and YFSETQ. This CDR3 is 11 amino acids long. The CDR3: CASSRSGIEFF. CDR3 in DNA: TGCGCCAGCAGCCGTAGCGGGATTGAGTTCTTC.

Remarks on this clonotype: A junction end diverges from the germline sequence, so it may reflect a read error. The rearrangement joins TRBV5-1 to TRBJ2-3; 7 positions agree with TRBD2. The length of the CDR3 is 15 residues. In germline, CDR1 is SGHRS, CDR2 YFSETQ. In DNA, the CDR3 is TGCGCCAGCAGCTATCTAGCGGTACTCACAGATGCGCAGTATTTT. Translating gives CASSYLAVLTDAQYF.

Details on this clonotype: At one boundary the junction diverges from the germline segment, which might be a read error. The chain is built from TRBV2 and TRBJ2-3, with a possible D match to TRBD1 (5 bases). The CDR3 loop spans 14 amino acids. Germline V gene sequence: CDR1 SNHLY, CDR2 FYNNEI. The CDR3 loop reads CTSSVADNTDTQYF. The DNA for the CDR3 is TGTACCAGCAGTGTGGCGGACAACACAGATACGCAGTATTTT.

This clonotype showed up just a few times. This chain's CDR3 is CASSQDRGSWRLGGCEQFF. Here the CDR3 DNA reads TGTGCCAGCAGCCAAGATCGGGGATCGTGGCGGCTTGGAGGTTGTGAGCAGTTCTTC. The genes are TRBV3-1 and TRBJ2-1; tentative D call: TRBD2 (5 bases). The germline V gene encodes CDR1 LGHDT and CDR2 YNNKEL (reference sequence). The CDR3 length is 19 residues. Trimming left V 0 bases short and J 9 bases short, with 27 bases between.